Following are 3 T cell receptor beta chains from one sample sequenced in a study of cytomegalovirus exposure and HLA in healthy donors. The study ran its PCR with 60 Vbeta and 13 Jbeta primers. Sequencing used immunoSEQ multiplex PCR; TCRdb keeps in-frame clones, though not all of them. Listed are around 150,000 clones; 1% to 1.5% falls within the top ten. Material for sequencing was PBMCs. The source of these receptors is a woman aged 55-70 years in good health and CMV-seronegative.

Notes on this clone: A read error may account for a junction end that differs from germline. This chain uses TRBV6-6 with TRBJ1-2; D is ambiguous. CDR1 is MNHNY and CDR2 is SVGAGI in the germline V gene (reference sequence). The CDR3 is made up of 13 amino acids. In DNA, the CDR3 is TGTGCCGGCAGTTACTCGAGCCATGTTGGCTACACCTTC. This codes for CAGSYSSHVGYTF.

The gene calls are TRBV14 and TRBJ1-1, with D maybe TRBD1 (5 bases). The CDR3 length is 15 residues. V was shortened by 11 bases and J by 6 bases, with 25 bases between the two germline ends. From germline, CDR1 is SGHDN and CDR2 FVKESK. CDR3 region: CALPGRVGFISEAFF. The CDR3 DNA reads as TGTGCCTTACCGGGCAGGGTAGGTTTTATTTCTGAAGCTTTCTTT.

This chain connects TRBV2 to TRBJ2-5; D not resolved. Germline V gene lookup returns CDR1 SNHLY and CDR2 FYNNEI. CDR3 length: 12 residues. V lost 4 bases to trimming and J lost 5 bases, with 8 bases between them. CDR3 sequence reads: CASSALRETQYF. CDR3 bases: TGTGCCAGCAGTGCCTTGCGGGAGACCCAGTACTTC.